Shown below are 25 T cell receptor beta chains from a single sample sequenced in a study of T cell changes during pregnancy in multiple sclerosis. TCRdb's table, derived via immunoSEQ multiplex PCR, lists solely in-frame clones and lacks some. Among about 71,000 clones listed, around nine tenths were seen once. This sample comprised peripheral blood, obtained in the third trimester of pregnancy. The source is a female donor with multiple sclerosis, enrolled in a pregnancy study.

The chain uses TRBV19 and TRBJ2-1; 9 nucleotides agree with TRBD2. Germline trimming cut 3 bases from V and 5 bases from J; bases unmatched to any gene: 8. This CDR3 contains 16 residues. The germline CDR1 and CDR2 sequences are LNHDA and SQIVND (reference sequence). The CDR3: CASSIFRTSADNEQFF. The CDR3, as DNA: TGTGCCAGTAGTATTTTCCGGACTAGCGCGGACAATGAGCAGTTCTTC.

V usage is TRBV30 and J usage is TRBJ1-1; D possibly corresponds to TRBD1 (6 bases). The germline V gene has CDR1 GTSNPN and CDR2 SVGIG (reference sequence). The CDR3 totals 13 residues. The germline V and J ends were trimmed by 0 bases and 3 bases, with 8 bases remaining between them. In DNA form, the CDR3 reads TGTGCCTGGAGTGTGGGGGCCTACACTGAAGCTTTCTTT. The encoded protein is CAWSVGAYTEAFF.

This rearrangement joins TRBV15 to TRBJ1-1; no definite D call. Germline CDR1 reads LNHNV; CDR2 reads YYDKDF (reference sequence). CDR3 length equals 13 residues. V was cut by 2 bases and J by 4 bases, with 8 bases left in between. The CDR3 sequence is CATSRQGGTEAFF. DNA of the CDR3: TGTGCCACCAGCAGACAAGGAGGCACTGAAGCTTTCTTT.

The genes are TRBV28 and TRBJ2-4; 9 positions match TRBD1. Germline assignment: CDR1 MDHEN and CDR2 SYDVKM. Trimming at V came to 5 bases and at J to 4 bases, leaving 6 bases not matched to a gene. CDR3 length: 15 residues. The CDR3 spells CASSPQGQGKNIQYF. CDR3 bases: TGTGCCAGCAGTCCCCAGGGACAGGGTAAAAACATTCAGTACTTC.

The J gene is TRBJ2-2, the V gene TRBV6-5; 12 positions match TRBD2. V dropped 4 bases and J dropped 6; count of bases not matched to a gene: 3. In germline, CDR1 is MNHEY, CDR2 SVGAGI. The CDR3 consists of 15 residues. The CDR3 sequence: CASSSSGRGSGELFF. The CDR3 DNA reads TGTGCCAGCAGTTCTAGCGGGAGGGGCTCCGGGGAGCTGTTTTTT.

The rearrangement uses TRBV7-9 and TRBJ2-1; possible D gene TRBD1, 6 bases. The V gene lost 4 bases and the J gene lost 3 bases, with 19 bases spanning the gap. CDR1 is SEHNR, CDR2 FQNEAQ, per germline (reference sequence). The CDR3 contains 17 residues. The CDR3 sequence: CASSSLTSGTIYNEQFF. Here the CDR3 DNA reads TGTGCCAGCAGCTCTTTAACCTCCGGGACAATCTACAATGAGCAGTTCTTC.

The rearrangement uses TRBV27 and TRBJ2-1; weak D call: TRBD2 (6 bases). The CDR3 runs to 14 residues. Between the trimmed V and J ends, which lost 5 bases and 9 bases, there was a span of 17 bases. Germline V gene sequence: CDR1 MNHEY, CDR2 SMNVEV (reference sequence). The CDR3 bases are TGTGCCAGCAGTCCCTCACTAGCAGTGGGTGAGCAGTTCTTC. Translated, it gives CASSPSLAVGEQFF.

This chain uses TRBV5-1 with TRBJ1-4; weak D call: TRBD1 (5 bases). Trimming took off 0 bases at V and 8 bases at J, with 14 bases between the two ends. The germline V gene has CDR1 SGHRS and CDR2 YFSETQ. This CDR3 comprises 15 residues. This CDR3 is CASSLVQGSAEKLFF. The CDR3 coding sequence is TGCGCCAGCAGCTTGGTCCAGGGAAGTGCGGAAAAACTGTTTTTT.

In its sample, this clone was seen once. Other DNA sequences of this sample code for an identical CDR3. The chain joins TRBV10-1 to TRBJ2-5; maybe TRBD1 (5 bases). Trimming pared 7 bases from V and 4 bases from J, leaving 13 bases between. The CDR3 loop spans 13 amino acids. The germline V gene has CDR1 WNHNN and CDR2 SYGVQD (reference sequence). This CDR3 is CASNRGIGETQYF. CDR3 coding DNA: TGCGCCAGCAATAGGGGAATTGGAGAGACCCAGTACTTC.

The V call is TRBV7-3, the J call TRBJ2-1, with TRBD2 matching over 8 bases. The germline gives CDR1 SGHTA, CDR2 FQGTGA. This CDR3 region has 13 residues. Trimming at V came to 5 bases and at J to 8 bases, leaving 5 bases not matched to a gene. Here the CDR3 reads CASSIGTRDEQFF. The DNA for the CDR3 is TGTGCCAGCAGCATTGGGACTAGAGATGAGCAGTTCTTC.

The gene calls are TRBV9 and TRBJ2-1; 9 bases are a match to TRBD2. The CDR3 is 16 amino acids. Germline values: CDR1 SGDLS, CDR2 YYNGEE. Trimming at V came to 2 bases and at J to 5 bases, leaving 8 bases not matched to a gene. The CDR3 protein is CASSVGVAGANNEQFF. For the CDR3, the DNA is TGTGCCAGCAGCGTCGGAGTAGCGGGAGCTAACAATGAGCAGTTCTTC.

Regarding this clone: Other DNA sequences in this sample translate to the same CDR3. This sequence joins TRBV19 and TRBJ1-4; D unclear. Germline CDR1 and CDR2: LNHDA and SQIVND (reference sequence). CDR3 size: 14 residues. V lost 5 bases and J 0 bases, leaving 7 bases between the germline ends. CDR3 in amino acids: CASSPQTTNEKLFF. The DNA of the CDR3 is TGTGCCAGTAGTCCACAGACAACTAATGAAAAACTGTTTTTT.

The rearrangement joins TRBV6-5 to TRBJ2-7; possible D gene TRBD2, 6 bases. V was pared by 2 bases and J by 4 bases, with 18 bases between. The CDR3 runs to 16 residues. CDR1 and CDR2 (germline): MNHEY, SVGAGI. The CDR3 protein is CASSYSPVAEIYEQYF. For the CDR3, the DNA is TGTGCCAGCAGTTACAGCCCAGTAGCGGAGATTTACGAGCAGTACTTC.

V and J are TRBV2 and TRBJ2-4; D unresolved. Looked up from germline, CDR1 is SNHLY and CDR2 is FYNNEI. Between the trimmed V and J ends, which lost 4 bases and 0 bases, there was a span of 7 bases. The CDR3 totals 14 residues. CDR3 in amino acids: CASSASLAKNIQYF. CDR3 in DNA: TGTGCCAGCAGTGCCAGTCTAGCCAAAAACATTCAGTACTTC.

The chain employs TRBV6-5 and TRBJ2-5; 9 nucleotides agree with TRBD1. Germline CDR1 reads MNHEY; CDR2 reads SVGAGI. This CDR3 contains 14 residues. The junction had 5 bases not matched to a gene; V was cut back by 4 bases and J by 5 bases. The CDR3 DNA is TGTGCCAGCAGTTCCTCGACAGGGGGGGAGACCCAGTACTTC. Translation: CASSSSTGGETQYF.

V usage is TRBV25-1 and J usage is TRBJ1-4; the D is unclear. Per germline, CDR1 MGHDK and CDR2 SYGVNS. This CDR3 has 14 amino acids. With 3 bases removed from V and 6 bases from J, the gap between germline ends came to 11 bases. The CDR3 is CASSDREPYEKLFF. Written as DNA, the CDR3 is TGTGCCAGCAGTGATAGAGAACCCTATGAAAAACTGTTTTTT. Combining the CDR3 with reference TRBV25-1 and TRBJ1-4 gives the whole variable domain EADIYQTPRYLVIGTGKKITLECSQTMGHDKMYWYQQDPGMELHLIHYSYGVNSTEKGDLSSESTVSRIRTEHFPLTLESARPSHTSQYLCASSDREPYEKLFFGSGTQLSVL.

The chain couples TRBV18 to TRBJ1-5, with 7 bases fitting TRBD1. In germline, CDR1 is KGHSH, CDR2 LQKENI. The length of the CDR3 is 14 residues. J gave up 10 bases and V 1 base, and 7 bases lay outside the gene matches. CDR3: CASSPRQGRAPQHF. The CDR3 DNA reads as TGTGCCAGCTCACCACGACAGGGTAGGGCACCCCAGCATTTT. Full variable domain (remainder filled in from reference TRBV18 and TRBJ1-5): NAGVMQNPRHLVRRRGQEARLRCSPMKGHSHVYWYRQLPEEGLKFMVYLQKENIIDESGMPKERFSAEFPKEGPSILRIQQVVRGDSAAYFCASSPRQGRAPQHFGDGTRLSIL.

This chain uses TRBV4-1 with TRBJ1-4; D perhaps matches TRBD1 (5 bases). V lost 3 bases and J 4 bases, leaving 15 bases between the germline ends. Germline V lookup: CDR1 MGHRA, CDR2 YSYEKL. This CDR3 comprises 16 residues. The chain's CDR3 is CASSHRGREGNEKLFF. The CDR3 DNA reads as TGCGCCAGCAGCCACCGCGGCAGGGAGGGTAATGAAAAACTGTTTTTT.

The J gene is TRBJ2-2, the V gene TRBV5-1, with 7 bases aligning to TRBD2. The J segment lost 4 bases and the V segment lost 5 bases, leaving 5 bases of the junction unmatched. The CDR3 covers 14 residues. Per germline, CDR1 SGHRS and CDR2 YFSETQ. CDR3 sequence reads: CASRPAGTTGELFF. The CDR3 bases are TGCGCCAGCAGGCCAGCGGGGACCACCGGGGAGCTGTTTTTT.

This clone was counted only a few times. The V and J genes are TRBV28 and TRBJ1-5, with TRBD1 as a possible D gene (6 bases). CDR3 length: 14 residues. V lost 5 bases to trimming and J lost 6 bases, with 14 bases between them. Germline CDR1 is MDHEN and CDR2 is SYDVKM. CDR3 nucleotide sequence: TGTGCCAGCAGTCTAGGGAGGGGGGTTCAGCCCCAGCATTTT. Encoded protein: CASSLGRGVQPQHF.

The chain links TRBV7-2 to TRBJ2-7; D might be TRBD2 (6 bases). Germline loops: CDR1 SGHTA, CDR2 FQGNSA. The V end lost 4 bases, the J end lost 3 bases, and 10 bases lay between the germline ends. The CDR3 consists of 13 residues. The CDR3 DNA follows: TGTGCCAGCAGCTCGGGAGCGAGCTACGAGCAGTACTTC. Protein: CASSSGASYEQYF.

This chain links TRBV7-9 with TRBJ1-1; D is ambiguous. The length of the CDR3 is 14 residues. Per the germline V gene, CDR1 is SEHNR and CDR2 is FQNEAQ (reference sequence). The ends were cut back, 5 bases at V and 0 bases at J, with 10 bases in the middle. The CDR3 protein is CASSREGVNTEAFF. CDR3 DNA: TGTGCCAGCAGCCGGGAGGGAGTGAACACTGAAGCTTTCTTT. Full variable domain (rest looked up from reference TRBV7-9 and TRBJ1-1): DTGVSQNPRHKITKRGQNVTFRCDPISEHNRLYWYRQTLGQGPEFLTYFQNEAQLEKSRLLSDRFSAERPKGSFSTLEIQRTEQGDSAMYLCASSREGVNTEAFFGQGTRLTVV.

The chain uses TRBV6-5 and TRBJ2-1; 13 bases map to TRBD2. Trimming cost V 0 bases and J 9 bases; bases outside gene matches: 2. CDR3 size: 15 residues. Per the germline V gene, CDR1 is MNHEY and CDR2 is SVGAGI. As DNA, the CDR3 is TGTGCCAGCAGTTACTCTACTAGCGGGAGGGGTGAGCAGTTCTTC. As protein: CASSYSTSGRGEQFF.

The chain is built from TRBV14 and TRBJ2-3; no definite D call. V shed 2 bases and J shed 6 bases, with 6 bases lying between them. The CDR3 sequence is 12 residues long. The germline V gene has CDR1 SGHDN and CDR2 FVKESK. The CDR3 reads CASSQNMDTQYF. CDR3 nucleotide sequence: TGTGCCAGCAGCCAAAATATGGATACGCAGTATTTT.

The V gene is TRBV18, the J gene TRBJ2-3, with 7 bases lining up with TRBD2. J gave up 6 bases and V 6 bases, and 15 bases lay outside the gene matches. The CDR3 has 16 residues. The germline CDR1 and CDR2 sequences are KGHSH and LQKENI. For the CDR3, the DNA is TGTGCCAGCTCCCCCACCCTAGCGGCCCGCGCCGATACGCAGTATTTT. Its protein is CASSPTLAARADTQYF.